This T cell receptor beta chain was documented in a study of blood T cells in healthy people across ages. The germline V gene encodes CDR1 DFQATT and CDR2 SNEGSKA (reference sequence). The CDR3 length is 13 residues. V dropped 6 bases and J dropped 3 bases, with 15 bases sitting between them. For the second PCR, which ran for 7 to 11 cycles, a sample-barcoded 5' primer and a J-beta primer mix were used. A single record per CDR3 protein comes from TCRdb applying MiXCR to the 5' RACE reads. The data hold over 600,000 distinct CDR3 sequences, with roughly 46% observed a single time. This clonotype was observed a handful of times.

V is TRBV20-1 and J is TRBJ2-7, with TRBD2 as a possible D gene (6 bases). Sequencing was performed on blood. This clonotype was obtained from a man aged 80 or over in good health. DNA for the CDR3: TGCAGTGCCGGGACTCTGCTTAACTACGAGCAGTACTTC. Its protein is CSAGTLLNYEQYF.